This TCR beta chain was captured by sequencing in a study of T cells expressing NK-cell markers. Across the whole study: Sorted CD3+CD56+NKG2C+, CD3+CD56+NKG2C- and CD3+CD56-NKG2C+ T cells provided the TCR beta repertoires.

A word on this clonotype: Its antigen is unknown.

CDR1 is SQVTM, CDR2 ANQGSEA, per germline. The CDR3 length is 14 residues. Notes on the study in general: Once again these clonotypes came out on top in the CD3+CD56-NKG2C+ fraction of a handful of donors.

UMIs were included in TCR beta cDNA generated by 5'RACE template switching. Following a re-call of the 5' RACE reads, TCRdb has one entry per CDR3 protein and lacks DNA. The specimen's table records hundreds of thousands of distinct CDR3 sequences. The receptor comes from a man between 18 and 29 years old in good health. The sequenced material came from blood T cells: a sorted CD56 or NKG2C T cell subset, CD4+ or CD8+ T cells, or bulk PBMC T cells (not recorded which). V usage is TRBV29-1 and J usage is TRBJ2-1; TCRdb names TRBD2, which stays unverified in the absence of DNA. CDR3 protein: CSVVAGNYHNEQFF.